A selection of T cell receptor beta chains follows, all from one sample in a study of regulatory T cells in long-lasting Graves disease. TCRdb reprocessed the multiplex PCR reads via MiXCR and lists one record per CDR3 protein. The sample carries just over 600,000 distinct CDR3 sequences, roughly 16% recorded once. This same sample was also part of a study on T cells in Graves' hyperthyroidism and ophthalmopathy.

This specimen consisted of peripheral blood mononuclear cells (PBMCs), obtained at new diagnosis, from a patient treated with antithyroid drugs. Source of these receptors: a woman aged 25 to 45 with Graves disease. The CDR3 runs from the conserved cysteine through the conserved F or W. D genes are given only for firm matches. For some rows the clone size is stated as once, few or many, or as a class when expanded; others skip it.

CDR3 length,V gene,D gene,J gene,clone size,CDR3 DNA,CDR3 protein
13,TRBV12-3/TRBV12-4,TRBD2,TRBJ2-1,many,TGTGCCAGCATCCTAGCGGGTATCAATGAGCAGTTCTTC,CASILAGINEQFF
19,TRBV7-9,TRBD2,TRBJ2-3,.,TGTGCCAGCAGCTTAACCCCAGGACTAGCGGGAGGGGGGTCAGATACGCAGTATTTT,CASSLTPGLAGGGSDTQYF
12,TRBV2,.,TRBJ1-2,many,TGTGCCAGCGCGGCGGACTACTATGGCTACACCTTC,CASAADYYGYTF
12,TRBV7-9,.,TRBJ1-2,many,TGTGCCAGCACGGCGGCTAGCTATGGCTACACCTTC,CASTAASYGYTF
14,TRBV3-1,.,TRBJ1-1,.,TGTGCCAGCAGCCAAGAGCAGAGGAACACTGAAGCTTTCTTT,CASSQEQRNTEAFF
14,TRBV7-9,.,TRBJ2-5,.,TGTGCCAGCAGCTTAGCCGGACTAATAGAGACCCAGTACTTC,CASSLAGLIETQYF
14,TRBV12-3/TRBV12-4,.,TRBJ1-3,many,TGTGCCAGCAGTTTTGTGGGATCTGGAAACACCATATATTTT,CASSFVGSGNTIYF
13,TRBV6-1,.,TRBJ1-1,many,TGTGCCAGCAGTGAATTCCAGGGGACTGAAGCTTTCTTT,CASSEFQGTEAFF
15,TRBV11-3,TRBD2,TRBJ2-1,few,TGTGCCAGCAGCTTAGCCGAGGGACTAGCGGGGGAGCAGTTCTTC,CASSLAEGLAGEQFF
11,TRBV28,.,TRBJ1-2,many,TGTGCCAGCAGGACCCTATATGGCTACACCTTC,CASRTLYGYTF
13,TRBV19,.,TRBJ1-3,.,TGTGCCAGTAGTCCCGCAGTTGGAAACACCATATATTTT,CASSPAVGNTIYF
15,TRBV6-5,.,TRBJ1-3,.,TGTGCCAGCAGTTACGATAGGGGAACTGGAAACACCATATATTTT,CASSYDRGTGNTIYF
12,TRBV19,.,TRBJ1-6,.,TGTGCCAGTAGAAACGGAAATTCACCCCTCCACTTT,CASRNGNSPLHF
13,TRBV6-1,TRBD2,TRBJ2-1,few,TGTGCCAGCAAAAGTTCCGGGAGGGTTGAGCAGTTCTTC,CASKSSGRVEQFF
13,TRBV18,.,TRBJ1-1,.,TGTGCCAGCTCCTACGACAGATACACTGAAGCTTTCTTT,CASSYDRYTEAFF
12,TRBV11-2,.,TRBJ2-7,many,TGTGCCAGCAGCTTGAATGTGGACGAGCAGTACTTC,CASSLNVDEQYF
16,TRBV18,.,TRBJ2-7,few,TGTGCCAGCTCATCTCTAGCCGGGACTCCATCTAAAGAGCAGTACTTC,CASSSLAGTPSKEQYF
15,TRBV2,TRBD1,TRBJ1-3,.,TGTGCCAGCAGTCAGGTGCAGGGGGCAAAACGCACCATATATTTT,CASSQVQGAKRTIYF
15,TRBV19,TRBD1,TRBJ1-4,few,TGTGCCGCCGCAGGGGGGCGAAGTGCTAATGAAAAACTGTTTTTT,CAAAGGRSANEKLFF
18,TRBV11-2,.,TRBJ1-3,.,TGTGCCAGCAGCGGAATCCGAACTGGGACCTTGGGCGGAAACACCATATATTTT,CASSGIRTGTLGGNTIYF
11,TRBV7-2,.,TRBJ2-3,many,TGTGCCAGCAGCTCCAGCTATACGCAGTATTTT,CASSSSYTQYF
16,TRBV11-2,TRBD2,TRBJ2-7,few,TGTGCCAGCAGCTTAGATCTTTCACTAGCGGCCTACGAGCAGTACTTC,CASSLDLSLAAYEQYF
21,TRBV12-3/TRBV12-4,TRBD1,TRBJ1-5,many,TGTGCCAGCAGTCGGGATCTGACCGGGACAGGCGCGGGCGGTCGTTGGCAGCCCCAGCATTTT,CASSRDLTGTGAGGRWQPQHF
15,TRBV12-3/TRBV12-4,TRBD1,TRBJ1-1,many,TGTGCCAGCAGAAGGGGACAGGCCCTGAACACTGAAGCTTTCTTT,CASRRGQALNTEAFF
14,TRBV7-3,TRBD2,TRBJ2-5,many,TGTGCCAGCAGCCTCTCCGGGGGGTCGGAGACCCAGTACTTC,CASSLSGGSETQYF
17,TRBV5-1,.,TRBJ2-1,.,TGCGCCAGCACTTCCGCTGTGCCGGGGGCGTCTTACAATGAGCAGTTCTTC,CASTSAVPGASYNEQFF
14,TRBV28,.,TRBJ1-6,many,TGTGCCAGCAGTTTAACAGGGTTAGGTTCACCCCTCCACTTT,CASSLTGLGSPLHF
16,TRBV10-1,TRBD2,TRBJ2-1,.,TGCGCCAGCAGTGCCCCCGGGACTAGCGGGAGAGGGGAGCAGTTCTTC,CASSAPGTSGRGEQFF
13,TRBV25-1,.,TRBJ1-1,.,TGTGCCAGCAGTGCTGTAATGGGCACTGAAGCTTTCTTT,CASSAVMGTEAFF
14,TRBV28,TRBD2,TRBJ2-2,.,TGTGCCAGCAGTTCCTGGACTAGCGCCGGGGAGCTGTTTTTT,CASSSWTSAGELFF
13,TRBV15,.,TRBJ1-2,few,TGTGCCACCAGCAGTAAACCTTCCTATGGCTACACCTTC,CATSSKPSYGYTF
16,TRBV19,.,TRBJ2-1,few,TGTGCCAGTAGTTGGGGCGGGCGGAGCTCCTACAATGAGCAGTTCTTC,CASSWGGRSSYNEQFF
16,TRBV2,TRBD1,TRBJ1-1,many,TGTGCCAGCAGTGACCACGCCGGGACAGAGAACACTGAAGCTTTCTTT,CASSDHAGTENTEAFF
13,TRBV2,.,TRBJ2-2,many,TGTGCCAGCAGAGGGCTGGGGACCGGGGAGCTGTTTTTT,CASRGLGTGELFF
15,TRBV6-5,TRBD2,TRBJ2-2,many,TGTGCCAGCAGTTCGGTGCGCGGGGGCACCGGGGAGCTGTTTTTT,CASSSVRGGTGELFF
14,TRBV20-1,.,TRBJ2-5,.,TGCAGTGCTAGAGATGCAGAGGACTCGGAGACCCAGTACTTC,CSARDAEDSETQYF
13,TRBV7-3,.,TRBJ2-3,many,TGTGCCAGCAGCTTACAGGTGACAGATACGCAGTATTTT,CASSLQVTDTQYF
13,TRBV5-8,.,TRBJ1-1,few,TGTGCCAGCAGCTTCGGCTTTAAGACTGAAGCTTTCTTT,CASSFGFKTEAFF
11,TRBV24-1,.,TRBJ2-7,many,TGTGCCACCAGTACAGGGTTCGAGCAGTACTTC,CATSTGFEQYF
14,TRBV7-2,TRBD2,TRBJ2-7,.,TGTGCCAGCACCGGACTAGCGGTCTCCTACGAGCAGTACTTC,CASTGLAVSYEQYF